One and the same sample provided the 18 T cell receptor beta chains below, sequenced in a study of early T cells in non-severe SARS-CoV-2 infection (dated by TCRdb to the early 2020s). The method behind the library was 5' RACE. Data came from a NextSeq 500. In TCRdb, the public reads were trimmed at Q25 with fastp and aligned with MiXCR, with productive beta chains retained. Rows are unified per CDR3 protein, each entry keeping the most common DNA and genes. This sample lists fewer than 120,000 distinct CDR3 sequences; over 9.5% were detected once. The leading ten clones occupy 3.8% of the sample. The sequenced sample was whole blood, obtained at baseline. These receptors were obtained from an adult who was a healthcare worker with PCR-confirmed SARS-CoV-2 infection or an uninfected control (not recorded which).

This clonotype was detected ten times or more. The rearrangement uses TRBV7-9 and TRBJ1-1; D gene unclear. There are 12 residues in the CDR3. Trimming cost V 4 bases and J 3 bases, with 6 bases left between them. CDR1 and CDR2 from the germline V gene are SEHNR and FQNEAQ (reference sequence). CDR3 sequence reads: CASSWQDTEAFF. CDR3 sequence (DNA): TGTGCCAGCAGCTGGCAGGACACTGAAGCTTTCTTT.

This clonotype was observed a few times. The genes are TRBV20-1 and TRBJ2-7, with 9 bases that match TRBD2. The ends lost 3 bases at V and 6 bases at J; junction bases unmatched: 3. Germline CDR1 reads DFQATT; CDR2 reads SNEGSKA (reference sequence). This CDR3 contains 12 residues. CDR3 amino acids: CSASLAGAEQYF. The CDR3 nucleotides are TGCAGTGCTAGCTTAGCGGGGGCCGAGCAGTACTTC.

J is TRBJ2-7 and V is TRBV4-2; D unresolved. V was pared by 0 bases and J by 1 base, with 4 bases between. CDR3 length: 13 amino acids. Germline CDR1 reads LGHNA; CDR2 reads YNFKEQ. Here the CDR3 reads CASSQDRSYEQYF. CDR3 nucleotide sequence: TGTGCCAGCAGCCAAGATAGGTCCTACGAGCAGTACTTC.

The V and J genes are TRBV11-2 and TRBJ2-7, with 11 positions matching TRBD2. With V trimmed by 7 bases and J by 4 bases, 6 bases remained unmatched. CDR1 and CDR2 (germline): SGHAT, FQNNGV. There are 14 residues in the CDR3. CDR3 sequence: CASTLLAGGYEQYF. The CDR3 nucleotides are TGTGCCAGCACCCTTCTAGCGGGGGGATACGAGCAGTACTTC.

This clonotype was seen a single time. The CDR3 nucleotides are TGTGCCAGCAGTGTCTGGACTACCCAAAACATTCAGTACTTC. Amino acids: CASSVWTTQNIQYF. The V call is TRBV2, the J call TRBJ2-4; weak D call: TRBD2 (6 bases). Trimming removed 4 bases from V and 5 bases from J, with 12 bases in between. Looked up from germline, CDR1 is SNHLY and CDR2 is FYNNEI. The CDR3 consists of 14 residues.

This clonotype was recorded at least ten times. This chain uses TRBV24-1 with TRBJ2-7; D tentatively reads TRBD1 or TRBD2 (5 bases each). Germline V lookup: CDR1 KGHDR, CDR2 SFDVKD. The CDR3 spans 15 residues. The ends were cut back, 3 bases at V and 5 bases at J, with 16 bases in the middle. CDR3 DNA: TGTGCCACCAGTGATCTCGGGGCCCCGGCGGACGAGCAGTACTTC. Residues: CATSDLGAPADEQYF.

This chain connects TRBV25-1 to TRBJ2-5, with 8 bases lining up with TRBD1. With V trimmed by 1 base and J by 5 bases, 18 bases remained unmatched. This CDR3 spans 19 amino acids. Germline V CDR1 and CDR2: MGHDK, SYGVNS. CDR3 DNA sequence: TGTGCCAGCAGTGAATCTCGTTATCGTCCAGGGGGCTTGATGGAGACCCAGTACTTC. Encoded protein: CASSESRYRPGGLMETQYF.

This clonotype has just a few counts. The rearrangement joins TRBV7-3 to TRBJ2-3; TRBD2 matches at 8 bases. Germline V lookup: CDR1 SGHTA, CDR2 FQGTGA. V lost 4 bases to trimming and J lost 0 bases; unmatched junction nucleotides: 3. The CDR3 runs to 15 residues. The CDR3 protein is CASSSQRGSTDTQYF. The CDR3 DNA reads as TGTGCCAGCAGCTCCCAGCGGGGGAGCACAGATACGCAGTATTTT.

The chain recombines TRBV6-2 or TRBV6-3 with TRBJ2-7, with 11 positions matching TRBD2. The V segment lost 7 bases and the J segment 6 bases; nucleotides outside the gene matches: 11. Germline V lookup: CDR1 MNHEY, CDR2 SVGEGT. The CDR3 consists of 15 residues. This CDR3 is CASTIATSGASEQYF. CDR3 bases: TGTGCCAGCACGATCGCGACTAGCGGGGCTTCCGAGCAGTACTTC.

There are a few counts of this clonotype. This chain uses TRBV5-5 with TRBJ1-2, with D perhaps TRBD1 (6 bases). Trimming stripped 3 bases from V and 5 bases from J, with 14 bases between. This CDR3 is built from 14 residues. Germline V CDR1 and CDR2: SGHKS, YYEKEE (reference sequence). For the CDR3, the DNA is TGTGCCAGCAGCTACAGGGAGGAGGGGTATGGCTACACCTTC. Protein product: CASSYREEGYGYTF.

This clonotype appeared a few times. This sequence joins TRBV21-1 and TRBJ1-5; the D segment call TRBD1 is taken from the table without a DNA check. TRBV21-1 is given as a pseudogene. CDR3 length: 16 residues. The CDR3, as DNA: TGTGCCAGCAGCAACCGGACAGGGAATAGCAATCAGCCCCAGCATTTT. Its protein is CASSNRTGNSNQPQHF.

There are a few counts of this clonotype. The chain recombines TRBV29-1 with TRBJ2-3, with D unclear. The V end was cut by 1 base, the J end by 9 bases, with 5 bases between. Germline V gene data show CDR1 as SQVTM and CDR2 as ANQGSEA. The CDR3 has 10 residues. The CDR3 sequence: CSVEVVTQYF. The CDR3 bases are TGCAGCGTTGAAGTGGTAACGCAGTATTTT.

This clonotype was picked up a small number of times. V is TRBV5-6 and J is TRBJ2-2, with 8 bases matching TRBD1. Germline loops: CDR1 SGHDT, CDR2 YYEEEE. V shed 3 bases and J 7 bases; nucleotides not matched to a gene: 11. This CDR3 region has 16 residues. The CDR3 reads CASSSSGQGRVGELFF. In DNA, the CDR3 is TGTGCCAGCAGCTCCTCTGGACAGGGACGTGTCGGGGAGCTGTTTTTT.

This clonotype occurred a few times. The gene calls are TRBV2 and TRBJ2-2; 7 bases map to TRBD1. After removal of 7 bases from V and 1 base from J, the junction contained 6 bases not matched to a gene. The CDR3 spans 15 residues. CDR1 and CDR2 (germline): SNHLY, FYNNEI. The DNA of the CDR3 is TGTGCCAGCACTATACAGGGGAGGAACACCGGGGAGCTGTTTTTT. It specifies CASTIQGRNTGELFF.

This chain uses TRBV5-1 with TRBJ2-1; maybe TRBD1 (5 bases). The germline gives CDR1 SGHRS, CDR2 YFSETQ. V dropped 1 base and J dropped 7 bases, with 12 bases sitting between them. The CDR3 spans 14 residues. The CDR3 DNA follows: TGCGCCAGCAGCTTGCCAAATCAGGGTAATGAGCAGTTCTTC. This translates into CASSLPNQGNEQFF.

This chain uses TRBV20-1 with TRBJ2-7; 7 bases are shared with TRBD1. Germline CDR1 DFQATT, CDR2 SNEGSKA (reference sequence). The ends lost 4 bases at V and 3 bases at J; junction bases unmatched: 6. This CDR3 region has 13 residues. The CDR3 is CSATGTAFYEQYF. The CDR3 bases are TGCAGTGCTACTGGGACAGCGTTCTACGAGCAGTACTTC.

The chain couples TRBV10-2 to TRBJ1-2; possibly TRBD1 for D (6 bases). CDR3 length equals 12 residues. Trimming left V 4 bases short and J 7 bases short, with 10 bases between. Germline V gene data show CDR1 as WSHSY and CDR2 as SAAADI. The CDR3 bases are TGCGCCAGCAGTGGGACAGCAGGTGGCTACACCTTC. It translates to CASSGTAGGYTF.

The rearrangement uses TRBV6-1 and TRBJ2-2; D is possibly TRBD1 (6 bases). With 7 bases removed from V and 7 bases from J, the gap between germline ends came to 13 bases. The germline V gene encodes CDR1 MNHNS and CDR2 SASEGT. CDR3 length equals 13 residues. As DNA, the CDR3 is TGTGCCAGCACGTGGACAGTTGGCGGGGAGCTGTTTTTT. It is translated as CASTWTVGGELFF.